The 15 T cell receptor beta chains listed next were all sequenced from one sample in a study of blood T cell repertoires in COVID-19. Clones were sequenced by immunoSEQ multiplex PCR, and TCRdb holds only the in-frame ones, with some missing. In the table there are roughly 80,000 clones, roughly four fifths of which are singletons. The material sequenced was peripheral blood. These receptors were taken from a human donor in a cohort sampled during active COVID-19.

This chain links TRBV28 with TRBJ1-5, with 7 bases that match TRBD1. V shed 1 base, J shed 7 bases, and the junction held 7 bases outside the gene matches. This CDR3 is 15 amino acids long. Germline CDR1 is MDHEN and CDR2 is SYDVKM. The CDR3 coding sequence is TGTGCCAGCAGTTTATTCCGACAGGGTGGACAGCCCCAGCATTTT. This codes for CASSLFRQGGQPQHF.

This clone appeared a single time. The rearrangement uses TRBV7-9 and TRBJ1-1; D is unresolved. CDR1 SEHNR and CDR2 FQNEAQ come from the germline V gene (reference sequence). Trimming stripped 4 bases from V and 6 bases from J, with 12 bases between. The length of the CDR3 is 13 residues. The CDR3 DNA sequence: TGTGCCAGCAGCTATCGAGGCGGGCCTGAAGCTTTCTTT. This codes for CASSYRGGPEAFF.

In this sample, this clone turned up a few times. The chain has TRBV6-5 and TRBJ2-2, with D possibly being TRBD2 (5 bases). V lost 7 bases and J 6 bases, leaving 18 bases between the germline ends. The CDR3 loop spans 15 amino acids. Germline CDR1 and CDR2: MNHEY and SVGAGI. CDR3 protein: CASTRGSGGAGELFF. The CDR3 DNA follows: TGTGCCAGCACTCGAGGGAGCGGTGGGGCCGGGGAGCTGTTTTTT.

The J gene is TRBJ2-1, the V gene TRBV5-1, with D tentatively TRBD2 (5 bases). Trimming pared 2 bases from V and 8 bases from J, leaving 8 bases between. The CDR3 covers 12 residues. Germline CDR1 SGHRS, CDR2 YFSETQ. CDR3 protein: CASSFLGDEQFF. The CDR3 DNA is TGCGCCAGCAGCTTTCTCGGGGATGAGCAGTTCTTC.

V and J are TRBV19 and TRBJ2-7; possible D gene TRBD2, 5 bases. Germline loops: CDR1 LNHDA, CDR2 SQIVND (reference sequence). CDR3 length: 12 residues. Trimming removed 10 bases from V and 0 bases from J, with 10 bases in between. The CDR3, as DNA: TGTGCCACCTCAGCGGTCTCCTACGAGCAGTACTTC. Its protein is CATSAVSYEQYF.

The rearrangement links TRBV19 to TRBJ2-1; 7 bases are shared with TRBD2. With 4 bases clipped from V and 4 bases from J, the junction kept 7 bases outside the gene matches. The CDR3 covers 15 residues. Germline V gives CDR1 LNHDA, CDR2 SQIVND (reference sequence). This chain's CDR3 is CASSKEGLGYNEQFF. DNA for the CDR3: TGTGCCAGTAGTAAGGAAGGACTAGGGTACAATGAGCAGTTCTTC. Full variable domain (rest looked up from reference TRBV19 and TRBJ2-1): DGGITQSPKYLFRKEGQNVTLSCEQNLNHDAMYWYRQDPGQGLRLIYYSQIVNDFQKGDIAEGYSVSREKKESFPLTVTSAQKNPTAFYLCASSKEGLGYNEQFFGPGTRLTVL.

The chain links TRBV5-1 to TRBJ2-7; TRBD1 is a possible D gene (7 bases). Germline lookup yields CDR1 SGHRS and CDR2 YFSETQ. CDR3 length: 14 amino acids. V gave up 4 bases and J gave up 7 bases, with 18 bases separating them. CDR3 nucleotides: TGCGCCAGCAGCCCAAACTCCAGGGGGGCTGAGCAGTACTTC. This codes for CASSPNSRGAEQYF.

The chain combines TRBV7-9 with TRBJ2-7; TRBD1 aligns across 9 bases. The CDR3 is made up of 15 amino acids. Losses at the gene ends were 2 bases for V and 10 bases for J; bases not matched to a gene: 12. Germline lookup yields CDR1 SEHNR and CDR2 FQNEAQ (reference sequence). CDR3 sequence: CASSLSGTGRDAQYF. The CDR3, as DNA: TGTGCCAGCAGCTTATCCGGGACAGGGAGGGACGCCCAGTACTTC.

The chain recombines TRBV5-1 with TRBJ1-2, with 9 positions matching TRBD1. Germline V CDR1 and CDR2: SGHRS, YFSETQ. The CDR3 spans 18 residues. The V segment lost 3 bases and the J segment 0 bases; nucleotides outside the gene matches: 12. CDR3 protein: CASSSDLQGAHSNYGYTF. In DNA form, the CDR3 reads TGCGCCAGCAGCTCGGATCTACAGGGGGCTCACTCTAACTATGGCTACACCTTC.

This chain connects TRBV7-9 to TRBJ1-2; D perhaps matches TRBD1 (6 bases). Trimming left V 7 bases short and J 4 bases short, with 13 bases between. This CDR3 contains 13 residues. The germline V gene has CDR1 SEHNR and CDR2 FQNEAQ (reference sequence). CDR3 nucleotides: TGTGCCAGCACCCCATCGACAGGCTATGGCTACACCTTC. Its protein is CASTPSTGYGYTF.

In its sample, this clone was seen a few times. The chain couples TRBV4-1 to TRBJ2-7, with a possible D match to TRBD1 (5 bases). The V and J ends lost 5 bases and 3 bases respectively, with 17 bases between them. CDR1 and CDR2 (germline): MGHRA, YSYEKL. The CDR3 length is 15 residues. CDR3: CASSLSPDTNYEQYF. CDR3 in DNA: TGCGCCAGCAGCTTATCTCCGGACACGAACTACGAGCAGTACTTC.

The chain couples TRBV3-1 (or the pseudogene TRBV3-2) to TRBJ2-7; D ambiguous. Germline V gene lookup returns CDR1 LGHDT and CDR2 YNNKEL (reference sequence). V was pared by 0 bases and J by 0 bases, with 6 bases between. This CDR3 has 14 amino acids. This chain's CDR3 is CASSQDPSSYEQYF. CDR3 DNA sequence: TGTGCCAGCAGCCAAGACCCTAGCTCCTACGAGCAGTACTTC.

V and J are TRBV5-1 and TRBJ1-3; D gene unclear. The CDR3 extends over 16 amino acids. CDR1 is SGHRS and CDR2 is YFSETQ in the germline V gene. V lost 5 bases to trimming and J lost 0 bases, with 15 bases between them. CDR3 amino acids: CASRRNPSDSGNTIYF. CDR3 DNA sequence: TGCGCCAGCAGGCGAAACCCCAGCGACTCTGGAAACACCATATATTTT.

The rearrangement uses TRBV7-7 and TRBJ2-7; 7 nucleotides agree with TRBD2. V was clipped by 5 bases and J by 3 bases; unmatched bases: 10. The CDR3 covers 15 residues. The germline V gene has CDR1 SSHAT and CDR2 FNYEAQ (reference sequence). The CDR3 protein is CASSKAGWVVYEQYF. DNA for the CDR3: TGTGCCAGCAGCAAAGCGGGATGGGTAGTCTACGAGCAGTACTTC.

Judged by abundance, this clone is medium-sized (0.01 to 0.1%). The chain recombines TRBV15 with TRBJ2-7, with D tentatively TRBD2 (5 bases). The V gene lost 4 bases and the J gene lost 5 bases, with 18 bases spanning the gap. The CDR3 sequence is 15 residues long. Germline lookup yields CDR1 LNHNV and CDR2 YYDKDF (reference sequence). The CDR3 coding sequence is TGTGCCACCAGCATAGGTTATTTGAGGGTGCACGAGCAGTACTTC. Its translation: CATSIGYLRVHEQYF.